The clone carrying this T cell receptor (beta chain) was seen at least ten times. The data stem from a study of T-cell reconstitution after alpha-beta-depleted transplantation in children. TCRbeta library preparation incorporated unique molecular identifiers. MiXCR was run by TCRdb on the PCR reads, yielding one entry per CDR3 protein. The table includes about 360,000 distinct CDR3 sequences, 10% to 15% detected once. The CDR3 contains 16 residues. The ends lost 5 bases at V and 1 base at J; junction bases unmatched: 9. Germline CDR1 SEHNR, CDR2 FQNEAQ (reference sequence). Sequenced material: PBMCs, taken from the stem cell graft. This receptor was identified in a human donor who donated a stem cell graft to a child with Fanconi anemia. The chain has TRBV7-9 and TRBJ1-1, with 8 bases lining up with TRBD1. CDR3: CASSPQGGFTNTEAFF. In DNA, the CDR3 is TGTGCCAGCAGCCCACAGGGGGGATTTACGAACACTGAAGCTTTCTTT.